This T cell receptor beta chain stems from a study of technical replicates of blood from a handful of donors (dated by TCRdb to between 2016 and 2019). Preparation of the library involved the immunoSEQ multiplex PCR assay. Entries here come from immuneACCESS through TCRdb and include only in-frame sequences with V and J called. Some clones fail to appear in such tables; in the studies checked, an unresolved V gene covers under half of the shortfall, and the cause of the remainder is unknown. The sample table lists tens of thousands of clones, roughly 89% of them with a count of one. Clones ranked in the top ten supply about 4.3% of the sample. CDR1 and CDR2, per the germline V gene (reference sequence), are SGHNT and YYREEE. V trim: 4 bases; J trim: 7 bases; unmatched bases: 7. The CDR3 spans 15 residues, from the cysteine through the phenylalanine. Of all the DNA, just the CDR3 is kept, 45 bases in frame from base 1.

To note about this clone: The clone's antigen remains unknown. No much larger clone exists at a distance of one base, and base qualities are not known.

The chain is assembled from TRBV5-4 and TRBJ2-7, with 14 bases aligning to TRBD2. This receptor was identified in a human donor in good health. Some clones in this sample may be carry-over from other donors' samples. Sequencing input: PBMCs. Read as DNA, the sequence is TGTGCCAGCAGCCGAGGGACTAGCGGGAGCGGTGAGCAGTACTTC. This encodes CASSRGTSGSGEQYF.